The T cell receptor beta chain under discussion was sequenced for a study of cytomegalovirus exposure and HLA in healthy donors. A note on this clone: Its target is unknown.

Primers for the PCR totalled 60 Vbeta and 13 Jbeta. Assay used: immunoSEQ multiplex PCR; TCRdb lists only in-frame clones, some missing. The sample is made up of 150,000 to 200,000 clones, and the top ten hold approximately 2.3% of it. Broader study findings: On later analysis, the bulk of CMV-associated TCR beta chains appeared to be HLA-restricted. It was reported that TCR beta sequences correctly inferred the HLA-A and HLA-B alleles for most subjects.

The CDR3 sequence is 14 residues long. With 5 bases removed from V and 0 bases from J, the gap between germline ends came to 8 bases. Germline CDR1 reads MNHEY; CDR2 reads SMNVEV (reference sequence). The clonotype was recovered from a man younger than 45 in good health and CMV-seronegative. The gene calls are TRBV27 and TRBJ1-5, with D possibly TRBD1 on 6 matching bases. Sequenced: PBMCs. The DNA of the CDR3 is TGTGCCAGCAGTCAGGGGTATAGCAATCAGCCCCAGCATTTT. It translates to CASSQGYSNQPQHF.